One and the same sample provided the 22 T cell receptor beta chains below, sequenced in a study of a mutant IDH1 vaccine in newly diagnosed glioma. Profiled with immunoSEQ multiplex PCR; TCRdb holds only in-frame clones, not every one. The sample shows about 69,000 clones, approximately 83% of them seen only once. Noted time point: baseline, week 1 (first vaccination visit). The treatment here: pre-vaccination baseline after standard-of-care therapy. Source: PBMCs, taken from a glioma patient treated with radiotherapy, temozolomide or both. The receptors come from a young man with glioma.

The chain carries TRBV7-8 and TRBJ1-6, with TRBD1 matching 8 bases. Germline V gene sequence: CDR1 SGHVS, CDR2 FQNEAQ. The CDR3 loop spans 17 amino acids. V lost 4 bases to trimming and J lost 5 bases; unmatched junction nucleotides: 10. CDR3 nucleotide sequence: TGTGCCAGCAGCTCAGGGGGGACAGGTTCAAATAATTCACCCCTCCACTTT. It encodes CASSSGGTGSNNSPLHF. Full variable domain (remainder filled in from reference TRBV7-8 and TRBJ1-6): GAGVSQSPRYKVAKRGQDVALRCDPISGHVSLFWYQQALGQGPEFLTYFQNEAQLDKSGLPSDRFFAERPEGSVSTLKIQRTQQEDSAVYLCASSSGGTGSNNSPLHFGNGTRLTVT.

This clone came up a few times. V is TRBV5-4 and J is TRBJ2-6; TRBD2 aligns across 7 bases. V was pared by 4 bases and J by 0 bases, with 1 base of the junction left unmatched. Germline values: CDR1 SGHNT, CDR2 YYREEE (reference sequence). This CDR3 has 15 amino acids. CDR3 protein: CASSQRGSGANVLTF. CDR3 sequence (DNA): TGTGCCAGCAGCCAGCGGGGCTCTGGGGCCAACGTCCTGACTTTC.

The chain's CDR3 is CASSFLSGGVLLGQYF. The CDR3, as DNA: TGTGCCAGCAGCTTTCTGAGCGGGGGGGTTCTCCTCGGGCAGTACTTC. V gene TRBV5-6 combines with J gene TRBJ2-7; 10 positions agree with TRBD2. Germline assignment: CDR1 SGHDT and CDR2 YYEEEE. This CDR3 is 16 amino acids long. J lost 9 bases, V lost 2 bases, and 14 bases had no gene match.

The chain employs TRBV2 and TRBJ2-7, with D hard to call. Trimming cost V 5 bases and J 3 bases, with 8 bases left between them. CDR3 size: 12 residues. Per germline, CDR1 SNHLY and CDR2 FYNNEI. The CDR3: CASSTDFYEQYF. The CDR3, as DNA: TGTGCCAGCAGTACGGATTTCTACGAGCAGTACTTC. The whole variable domain, remainder taken from reference TRBV2 and TRBJ2-7, is EPEVTQTPSHQVTQMGQEVILRCVPISNHLYFYWYRQILGQKVEFLVSFYNNEISEKSEIFDDQFSVERPDGSNFTLKIRSTKLEDSAMYFCASSTDFYEQYFGPGTRLTVT.

The chain joins TRBV28 to TRBJ1-1, with D uncertain. Germline assignment: CDR1 MDHEN and CDR2 SYDVKM. The V gene lost 2 bases and the J gene lost 8 bases, with 12 bases spanning the gap. The CDR3 loop spans 13 amino acids. CDR3 residues: CASSLDVGVEAFF. CDR3 sequence (DNA): TGTGCCAGCAGTTTAGACGTAGGCGTGGAAGCTTTCTTT.

The V and J genes are TRBV5-1 and TRBJ1-1, with 10 bases aligning to TRBD1. The CDR3 is 14 amino acids. Trimming at V came to 5 bases and at J to 5 bases, leaving 6 bases not matched to a gene. Germline V CDR1 and CDR2: SGHRS, YFSETQ. The CDR3 is CASRTGQGKTEAFF. CDR3 DNA: TGCGCCAGCAGAACGGGACAGGGGAAGACTGAAGCTTTCTTT. The full variable domain, in which reference TRBV5-1 and TRBJ1-1 provide the parts outside the CDR3, is KAGVTQTPRYLIKTRGQQVTLSCSPISGHRSVSWYQQTPGQGLQFLFEYFSETQRNKGNFPGRFSGRQFSNSRSEMNVSTLELGDSALYLCASRTGQGKTEAFFGQGTRLTVV.

The J gene is TRBJ1-2, the V gene TRBV19; D is perhaps TRBD1 (6 bases). CDR1 and CDR2 from the germline V gene are LNHDA and SQIVND (reference sequence). Trimming removed 5 bases from V and 0 bases from J, with 10 bases in between. CDR3 length equals 14 residues. The CDR3 region is CASSRAGANYGYTF. CDR3 in DNA: TGTGCCAGTAGTCGAGCAGGGGCTAACTATGGCTACACCTTC.

The DNA of the CDR3 is TGTGCCAGCAGCTTGACCGGGGGGGCCGTCTCAGATACGCAGTATTTT. It encodes CASSLTGGAVSDTQYF. The J gene is TRBJ2-3, the V gene TRBV7-6; 8 bases agree with TRBD2. The V and J ends lost 3 bases and 4 bases, in that order; junction bases with no gene match: 9. CDR1 SGHVS and CDR2 FNYEAQ come from the germline V gene. The CDR3 runs to 16 residues. Combining the CDR3 with reference TRBV7-6 and TRBJ2-3 gives the whole variable domain GAGVSQSPRYKVTKRGQDVALRCDPISGHVSLYWYRQALGQGPEFLTYFNYEAQQDKSGLPNDRFSAERPEGSISTLTIQRTEQRDSAMYRCASSLTGGAVSDTQYFGPGTRLTVL.

Here the CDR3 DNA reads TGTGCCAGCAGATTGACAGGGAGCTCCTATAATTCACCCCTCCACTTT. This translates into CASRLTGSSYNSPLHF. The chain uses TRBV7-8 and TRBJ1-6; 7 bases line up with TRBD1. V shed 6 bases and J 0 bases; nucleotides not matched to a gene: 5. The CDR3 contains 16 residues. The V gene's germline CDR1 is SGHVS and CDR2 FQNEAQ.

The chain couples TRBV6-1 to TRBJ2-7; D uncertain. The CDR3 contains 13 residues. Germline V lookup: CDR1 MNHNS, CDR2 SASEGT. The ends were cut back, 2 bases at V and 3 bases at J, with 8 bases in the middle. The CDR3 here is CASSEIRFYEQYF. The CDR3 DNA reads TGTGCCAGCAGTGAAATCCGGTTCTACGAGCAGTACTTC.

This sequence joins TRBV5-4 and TRBJ2-7; D is undetermined. V was pared by 2 bases and J by 5 bases, with 5 bases between. Germline-derived CDR1 and CDR2 are SGHNT and YYREEE (reference sequence). The CDR3 spans 11 residues. CDR3 nucleotides: TGTGCCAGCAGCTTTTCCGACGAGCAGTACTTC. Translation: CASSFSDEQYF.

The gene calls are TRBV6-5 and TRBJ2-1; TRBD2 agrees at 10 bases. Germline trimming cut 6 bases from V and 9 bases from J; bases unmatched to any gene: 8. CDR1 and CDR2 (germline): MNHEY, SVGAGI. CDR3 size: 14 residues. The CDR3 protein is CASRLAGPSGEQFF. DNA of the CDR3: TGTGCCAGCAGACTAGCGGGGCCGTCTGGTGAGCAGTTCTTC.

The chain uses TRBV5-8 and TRBJ2-5, with D maybe TRBD1 (6 bases). With 3 bases removed from V and 5 bases from J, the gap between germline ends came to 14 bases. Germline values: CDR1 SGHTS, CDR2 YDEGEE. The CDR3 is made up of 14 amino acids. The CDR3, as DNA: TGTGCCAGCAGCTCCCCTACAGGGACGGAGACCCAGTACTTC. Its protein product is CASSSPTGTETQYF.

The chain carries TRBV13 and TRBJ2-5; 11 nucleotides agree with TRBD2. Germline loops: CDR1 PRHDT, CDR2 FYEKMQ (reference sequence). Trimming removed 5 bases from V and 6 bases from J; junction bases left unmatched: 8. This CDR3 spans 15 amino acids. The DNA of the CDR3 is TGTGCCAGCAGCGGAGGACTAGCGGGTAGAAAGACCCAGTACTTC. Its translation: CASSGGLAGRKTQYF.

The rearrangement joins TRBV7-9 to TRBJ2-3; no clear D. The CDR3 is 14 amino acids. The V gene's germline CDR1 is SEHNR and CDR2 FQNEAQ (reference sequence). V lost 2 bases to trimming and J lost 4 bases, with 10 bases between them. CDR3 nucleotide sequence: TGTGCCAGCAGCTTACCCGGGTCCCCAGATACGCAGTATTTT. It yields the protein CASSLPGSPDTQYF.

Notes on this clone: The junction shows a germline mismatch at one end, possibly a read error. The chain recombines TRBV6-1 with TRBJ1-1, with D possibly matching TRBD1 (5 bases). Germline CDR1 MNHNS, CDR2 SASEGT. The CDR3 totals 13 residues. The CDR3 spells CAISESGLTEAFF. CDR3 nucleotides: TGTGCCATCAGTGAATCGGGGCTGACTGAAGCTTTCTTT.

The V and J genes are TRBV19 and TRBJ2-1; 7 bases are shared with TRBD2. Germline V CDR1 and CDR2: LNHDA, SQIVND (reference sequence). The CDR3 spans 18 residues. V lost 4 bases to trimming and J lost 1 base; unmatched junction nucleotides: 13. The CDR3 DNA sequence: TGTGCCAGTAGTAAAACGGGGGGAAAGTACGATTCCTACAATGAGCAGTTCTTC. Translating it yields CASSKTGGKYDSYNEQFF.

V gene TRBV9 combines with J gene TRBJ2-5, with 8 bases identical to TRBD1. The length of the CDR3 is 16 residues. Losses at the gene ends were 4 bases for V and 5 bases for J; bases not matched to a gene: 13. Germline CDR1 SGDLS, CDR2 YYNGEE. The CDR3, as DNA: TGTGCCAGCAGCCAGACGGGACAGGCCCTCGTGGAGACCCAGTACTTC. This encodes CASSQTGQALVETQYF. The entire variable domain, with the rest obtained from reference TRBV9 and TRBJ2-5, is as follows: DSGVTQTPKHLITATGQRVTLRCSPRSGDLSVYWYQQSLDQGLQFLIQYYNGEERAKGNILERFSAQQFPDLHSELNLSSLELGDSALYFCASSQTGQALVETQYFGPGTRLLVL.

This clone was counted between two and nine times. The chain couples TRBV18 to TRBJ1-1; D may be TRBD1 (6 bases). The germline gives CDR1 KGHSH, CDR2 LQKENI. The CDR3 spans 13 residues. The V end lost 1 base, the J end lost 8 bases, and 11 bases lay between the germline ends. The CDR3 protein is CASSPHRQDEAFF. The CDR3 nucleotides are TGTGCCAGCTCACCACACCGACAGGACGAAGCTTTCTTT. The entire variable domain, with the rest obtained from reference TRBV18 and TRBJ1-1, is as follows: NAGVMQNPRHLVRRRGQEARLRCSPMKGHSHVYWYRQLPEEGLKFMVYLQKENIIDESGMPKERFSAEFPKEGPSILRIQQVVRGDSAAYFCASSPHRQDEAFFGQGTRLTVV.

The V gene is TRBV7-8, the J gene TRBJ2-7; TRBD2 aligns across 15 bases. CDR1 and CDR2 from the germline V gene are SGHVS and FQNEAQ. The CDR3 is 18 amino acids. Germline trimming cut 5 bases from V and 4 bases from J; bases unmatched to any gene: 12. CDR3 nucleotides: TGTGCCAGCAGCCAGAGGACTAGCGGGGGGGCCTCGACTTACGAGCAGTACTTC. Protein product: CASSQRTSGGASTYEQYF.

The V call is TRBV2, the J call TRBJ1-2; 7 positions agree with TRBD1. V was pared by 2 bases and J by 0 bases, with 9 bases of the junction left unmatched. The CDR3 runs to 17 residues. The V gene's germline CDR1 is SNHLY and CDR2 FYNNEI. The CDR3 DNA reads as TGTGCCAGCAGTGAAACACCGTTTGACAGGGCTAACTATGGCTACACCTTC. Translated, it gives CASSETPFDRANYGYTF.

The V gene is TRBV13, the J gene TRBJ1-6; D gene ambiguous. The CDR3 is 15 amino acids. CDR1 and CDR2 (germline): PRHDT, FYEKMQ (reference sequence). Trimming removed 0 bases from V and 6 bases from J, with 9 bases in between. DNA for the CDR3: TGTGCCAGCAGCTTAGGGCTATGGGGTAATTCACCCCTCCACTTT. This translates into CASSLGLWGNSPLHF.